One sample yielded the 6 T cell receptor beta chains listed below, sequenced in a study of read filtering for tumor transcriptome and immune sequencing. This library used roughly 400 ng RNA and molecular barcoded adaptors spanning alpha/delta and beta/gamma chains. Using its own MiXCR run on the reads, TCRdb lists one record per CDR3 protein. The table shows fewer than 90,000 distinct CDR3 sequences, with about 12% occurring only once. Sample: a population of CD138-negative cells sorted from bone marrow. These receptor sequences come from a donor at least 40 years old with multiple myeloma.

This clonotype was seen ten or more times. The chain employs TRBV18 and TRBJ2-3; D remains ambiguous. V was clipped by 0 bases and J by 11 bases, with 12 bases between them. The CDR3 covers 13 residues. Germline loops: CDR1 KGHSH, CDR2 LQKENI. This CDR3 reads CASSPPSHLRQYF. The CDR3 bases are TGTGCCAGCTCACCACCGTCACATTTGCGGCAGTATTTT.

The table lists this clonotype with many counts. The chain employs TRBV6-1 and TRBJ1-1, with TRBD1 as a possible D gene (5 bases). The CDR3 totals 16 residues. Trimming took off 0 bases at V and 1 base at J, with 12 bases between the two ends. Germline V CDR1 and CDR2: MNHNS, SASEGT. The CDR3, as DNA: TGTGCCAGCAGTGAAGCGGGAGGGGCTTCGAACACTGAAGCTTTCTTT. This codes for CASSEAGGASNTEAFF.

This clonotype was recorded at least ten times. The chain employs TRBV5-1 and TRBJ2-1, with D uncertain. CDR3 length: 15 amino acids. Germline values: CDR1 SGHRS, CDR2 YFSETQ. Trimming took 0 bases from V and 4 from J, leaving 11 bases between them. CDR3 region: CASSLDQPLYNEQFF. CDR3 coding DNA: TGCGCCAGCAGCTTGGACCAGCCGCTTTACAATGAGCAGTTCTTC.

This clonotype was counted many times. The CDR3: CASSLGDPGLGTEAFF. CDR3 nucleotides: TGTGCCAGCAGCTTAGGAGACCCAGGGTTGGGCACTGAAGCTTTCTTT. The chain has TRBV7-3 and TRBJ1-1; tentatively, D is TRBD1 (5 bases). V was pared by 2 bases and J by 4 bases, with 17 bases between. The germline gives CDR1 SGHTA, CDR2 FQGTGA. The CDR3 loop spans 16 amino acids.

This clonotype came up many times. J is TRBJ2-1 and V is TRBV6-1, with 10 bases lining up with TRBD2. The CDR3 has 17 residues. The germline V gene encodes CDR1 MNHNS and CDR2 SASEGT. V lost 1 base and J lost 6; bases outside the gene matches: 9. The CDR3 DNA sequence: TGTGCCAGCAGTGAAGGGACTAGCGGACGCGGGACCAATGAGCAGTTCTTC. This codes for CASSEGTSGRGTNEQFF.

Many counts were recorded for this clonotype. This chain uses TRBV18 with TRBJ1-5, with D uncertain. The CDR3 is 14 residues long. Trimming removed 2 bases from V and 0 bases from J, with 5 bases in between. From germline, CDR1 is KGHSH and CDR2 LQKENI. For the CDR3, the DNA is TGTGCCAGCTCACCAACGTATAGCAATCAGCCCCAGCATTTT. It encodes CASSPTYSNQPQHF. Supplemented by reference TRBV18 and TRBJ1-5, the full variable domain reads NAGVMQNPRHLVRRRGQEARLRCSPMKGHSHVYWYRQLPEEGLKFMVYLQKENIIDESGMPKERFSAEFPKEGPSILRIQQVVRGDSAAYFCASSPTYSNQPQHFGDGTRLSIL.